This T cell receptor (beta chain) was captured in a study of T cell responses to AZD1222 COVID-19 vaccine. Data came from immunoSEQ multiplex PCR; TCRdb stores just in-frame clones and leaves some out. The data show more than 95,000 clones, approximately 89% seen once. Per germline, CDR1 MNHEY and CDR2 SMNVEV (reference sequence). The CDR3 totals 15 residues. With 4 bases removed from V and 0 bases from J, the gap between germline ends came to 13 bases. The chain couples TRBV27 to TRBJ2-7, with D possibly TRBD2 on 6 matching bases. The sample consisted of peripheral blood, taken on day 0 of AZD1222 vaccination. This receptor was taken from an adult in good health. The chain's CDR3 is CASSYEDGSSYEQYF. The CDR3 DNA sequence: TGTGCCAGCAGTTACGAAGACGGGAGCTCCTACGAGCAGTACTTC.